The subject of this entry is one T cell receptor beta chain. Its antigen remains unidentified. The data derive from a study of OX40 agonist ivuxolimab in advanced cancers. The protocol was immunoSEQ multiplex PCR, while the TCRdb copy is restricted to in-frame clones and leaves out a portion. The sample has some 90,000 clones; 87% are singletons. Notes on the study in general: The CD4+ and CD8+ T cells in the blood had expanded clonally by week 6 at 0.1 to 3.0 mg/kg. Researchers report that CD8+ T cells had, on average, more expanded clones than CD4+. The investigators did not determine what antigen specificity the expanded peripheral T cells had.

With V trimmed by 7 bases and J by 6 bases, 13 bases remained unmatched. The CDR3 is 15 residues long. Germline CDR1 is MNHNS and CDR2 is SASEGT. Patients were excluded for autoimmune disease history or systemic immunosuppression. The source of this sequence is an adult with an advanced solid tumor such as melanoma, head and neck, liver or kidney cancer. Sequences were derived from CD4+ or CD8+ T cells sorted from blood, sampled in a trial of the OX40 agonist ivuxolimab. V usage is TRBV6-1 and J usage is TRBJ1-1; 8 bases fit TRBD1. DNA for the CDR3: TGTGCCAGCAATTGGGGGACAGGCAAGGCGGCTGAAGCTTTCTTT. It codes for CASNWGTGKAAEAFF.